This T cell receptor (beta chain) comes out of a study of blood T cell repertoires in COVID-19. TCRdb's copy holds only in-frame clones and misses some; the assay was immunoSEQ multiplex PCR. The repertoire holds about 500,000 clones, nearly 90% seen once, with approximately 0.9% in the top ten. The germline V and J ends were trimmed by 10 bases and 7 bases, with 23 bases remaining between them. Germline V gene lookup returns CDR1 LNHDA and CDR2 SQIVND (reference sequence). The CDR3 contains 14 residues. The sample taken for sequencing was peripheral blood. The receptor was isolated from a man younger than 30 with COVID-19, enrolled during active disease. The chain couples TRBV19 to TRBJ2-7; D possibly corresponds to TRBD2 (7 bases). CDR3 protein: CATQTGKGGSEQYF. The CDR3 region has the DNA TGTGCCACTCAGACGGGGAAGGGGGGGAGTGAGCAGTACTTC.